The 17 T cell receptor beta chains presented below share a single source sample, sequenced in a study of beta chain features in type 1 diabetes. The investigators reverse transcribed all of the isolated RNA, so they sequenced expressed TCRB transcripts. Clones were read by immunoSEQ multiplex PCR, and TCRdb kept only the in-frame ones, dropping some. This table has hundreds of thousands of clones, about 11% appearing once. Material: naive CD4+ T cells from blood. These receptors originate from a woman in her twenties or thirties in good health.

The chain carries TRBV29-1 and TRBJ1-5; a weak D match, TRBD1 (5 bases). Germline CDR1 is SQVTM and CDR2 is ANQGSEA. This CDR3 is built from 13 residues. Trimming took off 7 bases at V and 3 bases at J, with 13 bases between the two ends. The CDR3 DNA is TGCAGCGCCCGGCAGGGTTTCAATCAGCCCCAGCATTTT. Amino acid sequence: CSARQGFNQPQHF.

This clone has a handful of counts. V usage is TRBV7-9 and J usage is TRBJ2-1; D is ambiguous. The CDR3 contains 14 residues. Trimming left V 5 bases short and J 1 base short, with 9 bases between. Germline V gives CDR1 SEHNR, CDR2 FQNEAQ (reference sequence). CDR3 in DNA: TGTGCCAGCAGCCGGAGCGAATCCTACAATGAGCAGTTCTTC. Translating gives CASSRSESYNEQFF.

V and J are TRBV19 and TRBJ2-2, with unresolved D. The ends were cut back, 1 base at V and 4 bases at J, with 4 bases in the middle. This CDR3 has 13 residues. Germline values: CDR1 LNHDA, CDR2 SQIVND (reference sequence). The CDR3 here is CASSIVGTGELFF. The CDR3 DNA sequence: TGTGCCAGTAGTATAGTCGGCACCGGGGAGCTGTTTTTT.

This clone was seen only a few times. The same CDR3 can be traced to other DNA sequences in this sample. This chain links TRBV20-1 with TRBJ1-1; D unresolved. Per the germline V gene, CDR1 is DFQATT and CDR2 is SNEGSKA (reference sequence). V was pared by 3 bases and J by 2 bases, with 4 bases between. This CDR3 spans 11 amino acids. Written as DNA, the CDR3 is TGCAGTGCTAGTGGCAACACTGAAGCTTTCTTT. Amino acids: CSASGNTEAFF.

CDR3 amino acids: CAWSLSGATNEKLFF. The CDR3 region has the DNA TGTGCCTGGAGTCTTTCGGGAGCAACTAATGAAAAACTGTTTTTT. The chain is built from TRBV30 and TRBJ1-4; unclear D gene. Trimming shortened V by 2 bases and J by 0 bases, and 10 bases separated the two germline ends. The CDR3 length is 15 residues. Germline CDR1 and CDR2: GTSNPN and SVGIG (reference sequence).

V gene TRBV11-1 combines with J gene TRBJ1-1; D might be TRBD1 (5 bases). The CDR3 totals 15 residues. The germline V gene encodes CDR1 SGHAT and CDR2 FQDESV (reference sequence). Trimming removed 2 bases at V and 2 bases at J, with 12 bases between. Here the CDR3 DNA reads TGTGCCAGCAGCTTAAAACCCGACAGCAACACTGAAGCTTTCTTT. Translation gives CASSLKPDSNTEAFF.

This clone was recorded a few times. The chain uses TRBV18 and TRBJ2-1, with 14 bases lining up with TRBD2. V lost 1 base and J lost 9; bases outside the gene matches: 17. Germline CDR1 is KGHSH and CDR2 is LQKENI. The CDR3 length is 20 residues. The CDR3 here is CASSPRSGTSGSRWTTEQFF. CDR3 nucleotides: TGTGCCAGCTCACCACGATCCGGGACTAGCGGGAGCAGATGGACAACTGAGCAGTTCTTC. Filled out from reference TRBV18 and TRBJ2-1, the complete variable domain reads NAGVMQNPRHLVRRRGQEARLRCSPMKGHSHVYWYRQLPEEGLKFMVYLQKENIIDESGMPKERFSAEFPKEGPSILRIQQVVRGDSAAYFCASSPRSGTSGSRWTTEQFFGPGTRLTVL.

This clone has more than one count but fewer than ten. V usage is TRBV19 and J usage is TRBJ2-6, with D tentatively TRBD1 (6 bases). The CDR3 is 15 amino acids. Germline-derived CDR1 and CDR2 are LNHDA and SQIVND (reference sequence). With 10 bases removed from V and 0 bases from J, the gap between germline ends came to 13 bases. CDR3 coding DNA: TGTGCCACTCATCGGGACACCTCTGGGGCCAACGTCCTGACTTTC. Its protein product is CATHRDTSGANVLTF.

This clone came up a few times. This chain connects TRBV27 to TRBJ2-7, with TRBD1 as a possible D gene (6 bases). Trimming took 4 bases from V and 5 from J, leaving 18 bases between them. This CDR3 contains 15 residues. The germline V gene has CDR1 MNHEY and CDR2 SMNVEV (reference sequence). For the CDR3, the DNA is TGTGCCAGCAGTTCCCCGACAGGAATTGTCCACGAGCAGTACTTC. This sequence encodes CASSSPTGIVHEQYF.

This clone turned up a few times. J is TRBJ2-7 and V is TRBV25-1; 9 bases match TRBD1. This CDR3 contains 17 residues. Germline CDR1 MGHDK, CDR2 SYGVNS. V dropped 2 bases and J dropped 3; count of bases not matched to a gene: 11. CDR3 amino acids: CASSESEGRTGVYEQYF. DNA of the CDR3: TGTGCCAGCAGTGAAAGTGAGGGACGGACAGGGGTCTACGAGCAGTACTTC.

This clone was seen a handful of times. CDR3 in DNA: TGTGCCAGCAGTTCAGGTATGCGTGTGTGGATGAACACTGAAGCTTTCTTT. The encoded protein is CASSSGMRVWMNTEAFF. This chain links TRBV28 with TRBJ1-1; D call uncertain. This CDR3 has 17 amino acids. Trimming shortened V by 4 bases and J by 0 bases, and 18 bases separated the two germline ends. CDR1 MDHEN and CDR2 SYDVKM come from the germline V gene.

The chain has TRBV5-1 and TRBJ2-7; D possibly corresponds to TRBD2 (7 bases). Germline V gene lookup returns CDR1 SGHRS and CDR2 YFSETQ. V gave up 9 bases and J gave up 6 bases, with 25 bases separating them. The CDR3 extends over 15 amino acids. The CDR3 region has the DNA TGCGCCAACGGTGAGCGGGACATACCCTTGAGCGAGCAGTACTTC. Protein product: CANGERDIPLSEQYF.

This chain connects TRBV7-2 to TRBJ2-5, with TRBD2 matching 14 bases. The DNA end lines up better with TRBJ2-7; the J call may be wrong. CDR3 size: 16 residues. The germline V gene has CDR1 SGHTA and CDR2 FQGNSA. This CDR3 is CASSFPGLAGGYEQYF. CDR3 nucleotides: TGTGCCAGCAGTTTCCCCGGACTAGCGGGAGGATACGAGCAGTACTTC.

The chain uses TRBV4-2 and TRBJ1-5, with TRBD1 as a possible D gene (6 bases). CDR1 is LGHNA and CDR2 is YNFKEQ in the germline V gene. V dropped 0 bases and J dropped 4 bases, with 13 bases sitting between them. The CDR3 runs to 16 residues. Here the CDR3 reads CASSQDRGQTNQPQHF. Here the CDR3 DNA reads TGTGCCAGCAGCCAAGATAGAGGACAGACTAATCAGCCCCAGCATTTT.

The V gene is TRBV7-2, the J gene TRBJ1-3; no clear D gene. Germline V gives CDR1 SGHTA, CDR2 FQGNSA. CDR3 length equals 14 residues. Trimming cost V 6 bases and J 11 bases, with 20 bases left between them. CDR3 nucleotides: TGTGCCAGCAGACCACCGGGTCCACAAGGCGCCATATATTTT. Translation: CASRPPGPQGAIYF.

V is TRBV7-2 and J is TRBJ1-5; D ambiguous. The germline CDR1 and CDR2 sequences are SGHTA and FQGNSA. The CDR3 extends over 13 amino acids. V was cut by 3 bases and J by 5 bases, with 8 bases left in between. Here the CDR3 reads CASSFSGDQPQHF. CDR3 DNA: TGTGCCAGCAGCTTTTCCGGAGATCAGCCCCAGCATTTT.

This clone was picked up a small number of times. This rearrangement joins TRBV5-6 to TRBJ2-7; D not certain. Trimming shortened V by 0 bases and J by 1 base, and 8 bases separated the two germline ends. The CDR3 consists of 14 residues. Germline V lookup: CDR1 SGHDT, CDR2 YYEEEE. DNA of the CDR3: TGTGCCAGCAGCTTGGCCGGCGGATCCTACGAGCAGTACTTC. Translation: CASSLAGGSYEQYF.